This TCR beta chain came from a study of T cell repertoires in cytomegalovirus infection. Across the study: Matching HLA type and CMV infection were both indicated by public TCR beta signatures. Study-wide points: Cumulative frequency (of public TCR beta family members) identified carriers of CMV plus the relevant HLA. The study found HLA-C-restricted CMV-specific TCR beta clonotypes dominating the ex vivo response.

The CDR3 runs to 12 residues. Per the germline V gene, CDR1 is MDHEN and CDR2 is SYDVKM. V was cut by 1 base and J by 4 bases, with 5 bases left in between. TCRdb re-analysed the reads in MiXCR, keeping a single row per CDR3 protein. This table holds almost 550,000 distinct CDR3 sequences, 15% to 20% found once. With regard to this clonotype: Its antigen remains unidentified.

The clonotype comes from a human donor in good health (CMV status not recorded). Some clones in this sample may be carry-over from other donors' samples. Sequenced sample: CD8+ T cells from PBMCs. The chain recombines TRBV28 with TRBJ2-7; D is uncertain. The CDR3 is CASSLLRYEQYF. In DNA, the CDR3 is TGTGCCAGCAGTTTATTGAGGTACGAGCAGTACTTC.